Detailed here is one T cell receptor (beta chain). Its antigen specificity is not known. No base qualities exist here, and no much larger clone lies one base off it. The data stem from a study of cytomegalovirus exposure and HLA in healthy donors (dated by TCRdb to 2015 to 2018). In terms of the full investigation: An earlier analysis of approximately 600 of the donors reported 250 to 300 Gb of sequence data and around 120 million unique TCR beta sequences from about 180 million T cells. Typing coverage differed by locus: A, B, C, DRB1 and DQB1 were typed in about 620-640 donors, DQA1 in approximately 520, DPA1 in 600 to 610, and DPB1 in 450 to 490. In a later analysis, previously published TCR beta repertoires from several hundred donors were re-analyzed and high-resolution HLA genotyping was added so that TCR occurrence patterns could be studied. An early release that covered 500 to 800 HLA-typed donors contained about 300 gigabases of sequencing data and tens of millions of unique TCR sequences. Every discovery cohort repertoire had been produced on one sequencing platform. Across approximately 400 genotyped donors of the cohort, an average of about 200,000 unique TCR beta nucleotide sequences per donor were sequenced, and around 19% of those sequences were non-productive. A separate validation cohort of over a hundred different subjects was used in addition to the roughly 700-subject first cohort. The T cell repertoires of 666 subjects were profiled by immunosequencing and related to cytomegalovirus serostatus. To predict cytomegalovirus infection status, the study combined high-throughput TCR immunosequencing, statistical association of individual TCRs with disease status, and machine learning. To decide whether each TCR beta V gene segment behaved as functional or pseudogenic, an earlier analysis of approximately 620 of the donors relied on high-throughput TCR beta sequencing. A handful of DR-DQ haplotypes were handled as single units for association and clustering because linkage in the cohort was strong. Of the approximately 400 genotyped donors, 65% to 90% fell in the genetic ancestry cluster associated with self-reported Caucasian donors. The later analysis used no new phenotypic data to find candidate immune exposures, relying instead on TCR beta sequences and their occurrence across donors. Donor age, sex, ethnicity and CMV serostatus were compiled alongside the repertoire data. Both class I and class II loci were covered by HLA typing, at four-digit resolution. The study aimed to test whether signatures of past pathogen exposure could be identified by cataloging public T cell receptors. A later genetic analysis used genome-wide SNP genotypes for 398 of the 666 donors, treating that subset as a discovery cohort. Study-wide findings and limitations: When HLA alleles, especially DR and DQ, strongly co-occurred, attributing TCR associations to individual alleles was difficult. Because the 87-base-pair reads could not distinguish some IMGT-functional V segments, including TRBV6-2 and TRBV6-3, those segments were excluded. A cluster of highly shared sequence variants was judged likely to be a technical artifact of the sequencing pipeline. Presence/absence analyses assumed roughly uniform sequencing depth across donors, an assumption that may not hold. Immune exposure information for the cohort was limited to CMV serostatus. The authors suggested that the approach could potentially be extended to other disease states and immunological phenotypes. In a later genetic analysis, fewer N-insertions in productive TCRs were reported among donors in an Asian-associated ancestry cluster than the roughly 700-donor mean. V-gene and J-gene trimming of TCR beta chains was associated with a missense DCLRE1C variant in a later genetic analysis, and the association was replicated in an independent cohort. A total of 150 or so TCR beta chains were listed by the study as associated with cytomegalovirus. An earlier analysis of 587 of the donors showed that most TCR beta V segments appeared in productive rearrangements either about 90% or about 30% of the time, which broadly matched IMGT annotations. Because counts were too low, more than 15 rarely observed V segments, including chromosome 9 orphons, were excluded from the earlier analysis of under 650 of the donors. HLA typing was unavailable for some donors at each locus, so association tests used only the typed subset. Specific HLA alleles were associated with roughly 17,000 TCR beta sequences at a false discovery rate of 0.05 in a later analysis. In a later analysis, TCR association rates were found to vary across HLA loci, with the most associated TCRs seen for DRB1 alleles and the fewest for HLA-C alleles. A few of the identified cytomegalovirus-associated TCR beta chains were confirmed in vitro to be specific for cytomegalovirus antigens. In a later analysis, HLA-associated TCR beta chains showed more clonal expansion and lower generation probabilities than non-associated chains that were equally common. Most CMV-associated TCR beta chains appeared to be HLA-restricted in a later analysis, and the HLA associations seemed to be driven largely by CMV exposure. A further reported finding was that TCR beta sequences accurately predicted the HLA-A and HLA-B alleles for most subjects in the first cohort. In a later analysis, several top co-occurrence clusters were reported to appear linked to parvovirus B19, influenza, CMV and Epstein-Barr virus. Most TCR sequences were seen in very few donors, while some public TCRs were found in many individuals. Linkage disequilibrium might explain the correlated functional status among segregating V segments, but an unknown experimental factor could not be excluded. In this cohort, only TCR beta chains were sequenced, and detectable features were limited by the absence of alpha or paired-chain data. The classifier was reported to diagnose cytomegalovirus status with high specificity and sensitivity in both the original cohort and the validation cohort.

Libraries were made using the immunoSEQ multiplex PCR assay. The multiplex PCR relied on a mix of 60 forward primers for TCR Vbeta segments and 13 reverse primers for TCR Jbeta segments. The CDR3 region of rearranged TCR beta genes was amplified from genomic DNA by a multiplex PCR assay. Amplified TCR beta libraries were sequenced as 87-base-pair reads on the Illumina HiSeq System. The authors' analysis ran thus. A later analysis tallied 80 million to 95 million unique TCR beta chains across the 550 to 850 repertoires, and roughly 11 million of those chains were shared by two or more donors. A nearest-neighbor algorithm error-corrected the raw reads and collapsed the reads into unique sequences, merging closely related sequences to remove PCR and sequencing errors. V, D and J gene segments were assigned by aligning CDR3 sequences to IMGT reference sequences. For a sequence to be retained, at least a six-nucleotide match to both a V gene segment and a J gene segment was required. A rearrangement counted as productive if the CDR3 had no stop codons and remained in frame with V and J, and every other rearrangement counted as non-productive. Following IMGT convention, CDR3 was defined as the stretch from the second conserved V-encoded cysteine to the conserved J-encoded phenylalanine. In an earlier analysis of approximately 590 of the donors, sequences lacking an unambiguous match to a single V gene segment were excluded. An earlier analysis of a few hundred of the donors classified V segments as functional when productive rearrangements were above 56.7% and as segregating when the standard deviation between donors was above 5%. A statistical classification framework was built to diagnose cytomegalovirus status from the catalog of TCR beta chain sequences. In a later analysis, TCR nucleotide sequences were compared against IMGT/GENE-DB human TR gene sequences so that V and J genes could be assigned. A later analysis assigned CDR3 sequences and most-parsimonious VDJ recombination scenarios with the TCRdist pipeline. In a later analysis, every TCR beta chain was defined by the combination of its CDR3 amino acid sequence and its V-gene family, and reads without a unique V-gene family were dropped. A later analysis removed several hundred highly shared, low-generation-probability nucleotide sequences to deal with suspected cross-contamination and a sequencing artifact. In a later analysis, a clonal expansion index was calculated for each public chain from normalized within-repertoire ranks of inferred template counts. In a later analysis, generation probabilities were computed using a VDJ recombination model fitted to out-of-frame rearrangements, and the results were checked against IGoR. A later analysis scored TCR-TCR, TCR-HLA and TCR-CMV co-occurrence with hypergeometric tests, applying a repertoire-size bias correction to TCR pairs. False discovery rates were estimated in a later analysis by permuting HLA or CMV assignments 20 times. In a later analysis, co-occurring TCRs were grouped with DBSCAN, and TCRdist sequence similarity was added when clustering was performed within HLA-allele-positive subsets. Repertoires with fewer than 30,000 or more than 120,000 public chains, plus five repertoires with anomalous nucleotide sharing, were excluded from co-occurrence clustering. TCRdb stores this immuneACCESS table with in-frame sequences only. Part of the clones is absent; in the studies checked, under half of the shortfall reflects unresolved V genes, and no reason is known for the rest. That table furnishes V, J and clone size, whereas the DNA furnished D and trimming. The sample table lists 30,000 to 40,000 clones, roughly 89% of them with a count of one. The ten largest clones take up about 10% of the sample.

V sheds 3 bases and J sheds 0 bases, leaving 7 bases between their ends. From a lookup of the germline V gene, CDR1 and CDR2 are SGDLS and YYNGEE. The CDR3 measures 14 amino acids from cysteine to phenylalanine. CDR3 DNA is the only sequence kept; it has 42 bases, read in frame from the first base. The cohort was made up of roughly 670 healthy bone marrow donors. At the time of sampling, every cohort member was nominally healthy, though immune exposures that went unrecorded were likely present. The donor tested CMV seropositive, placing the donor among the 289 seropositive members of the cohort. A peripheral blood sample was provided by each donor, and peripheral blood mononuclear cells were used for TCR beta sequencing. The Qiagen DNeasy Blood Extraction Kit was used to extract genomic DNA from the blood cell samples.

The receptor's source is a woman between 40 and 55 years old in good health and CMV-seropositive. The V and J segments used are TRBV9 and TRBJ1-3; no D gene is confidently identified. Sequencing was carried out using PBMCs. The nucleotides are TGTGCCAGCAGCGAACTGGTCTCTGGAAACACCATATATTTT. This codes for CASSELVSGNTIYF.